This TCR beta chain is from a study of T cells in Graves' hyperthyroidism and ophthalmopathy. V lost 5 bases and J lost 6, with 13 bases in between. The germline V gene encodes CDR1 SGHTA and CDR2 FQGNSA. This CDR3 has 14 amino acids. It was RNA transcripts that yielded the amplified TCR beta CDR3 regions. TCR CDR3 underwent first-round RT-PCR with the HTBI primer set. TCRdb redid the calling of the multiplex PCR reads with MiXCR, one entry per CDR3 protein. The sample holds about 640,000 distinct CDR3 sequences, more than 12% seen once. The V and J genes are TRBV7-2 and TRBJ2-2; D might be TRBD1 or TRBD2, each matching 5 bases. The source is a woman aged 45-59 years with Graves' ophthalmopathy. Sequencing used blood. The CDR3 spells CASSTGTRPGELFF. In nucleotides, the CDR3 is TGTGCCAGCAGCACCGGGACCCGGCCCGGGGAGCTGTTTTTT. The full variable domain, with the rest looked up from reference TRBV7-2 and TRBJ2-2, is GAGVSQSPSNKVTEKGKDVELRCDPISGHTALYWYRQSLGQGLEFLIYFQGNSAPDKSGLPSDRFSAERTGGSVSTLTIQRTQQEDSAVYLCASSTGTRPGELFFGEGSRLTVL.